What follows are 17 T cell receptor beta chains derived from one specimen sequenced in a study of T cell responses to AZD1222 COVID-19 vaccine. TCRdb's table, derived via immunoSEQ multiplex PCR, lists solely in-frame clones and lacks some. The table records 90,000 to 150,000 clones, 70% to 90% of them present only once. Sample: peripheral blood, taken on day 0 of AZD1222 vaccination. The receptors here all came from an adult in good health.

The gene calls are TRBV7-2 and TRBJ1-2, with D perhaps TRBD1 (5 bases). From germline, CDR1 is SGHTA and CDR2 FQGNSA. V was pared by 6 bases and J by 6 bases, with 14 bases between. The CDR3 contains 13 residues. The CDR3 region is CASSRGPEDGYTF. The CDR3 bases are TGTGCCAGCAGTCGGGGCCCGGAGGATGGCTACACCTTC.

The chain employs TRBV7-6 and TRBJ2-5; tentatively, D is TRBD2 (5 bases). The germline V gene has CDR1 SGHVS and CDR2 FNYEAQ. V was trimmed by 8 bases and J by 0 bases, leaving 7 bases between them. The CDR3 has 12 amino acids. The chain's CDR3 is CASGRYQETQYF. The CDR3 DNA sequence: TGTGCCAGCGGGAGATACCAAGAGACCCAGTACTTC. The variable domain in full, with the rest retrieved from reference TRBV7-6 and TRBJ2-5, is GAGVSQSPRYKVTKRGQDVALRCDPISGHVSLYWYRQALGQGPEFLTYFNYEAQQDKSGLPNDRFSAERPEGSISTLTIQRTEQRDSAMYRCASGRYQETQYFGPGTRLLVL.

CDR3 region: CASSQAGGLSDTQYF. CDR3 DNA: TGTGCCAGCAGCCAGGCAGGGGGTCTGTCAGATACGCAGTATTTT. The gene calls are TRBV3-1 (or the pseudogene TRBV3-2) and TRBJ2-3; TRBD1 matches 7 bases. The trim removed 3 bases at V and 4 bases at J, leaving 7 bases unmatched. The V gene's germline CDR1 is LGHDT and CDR2 YNNKEL (reference sequence). The CDR3 is 15 amino acids.

The chain recombines TRBV28 with TRBJ1-5; a possible D gene is TRBD1 (5 bases). V gave up 7 bases and J gave up 6 bases, with 19 bases separating them. Germline CDR1 MDHEN, CDR2 SYDVKM. CDR3 length equals 15 residues. The CDR3 sequence: CASNWDRRGTQPQHF. The DNA for the CDR3 is TGTGCCAGCAATTGGGATCGGCGGGGGACTCAGCCCCAGCATTTT.

The V and J genes are TRBV18 and TRBJ1-1; no reliable D call. Trimming removed 4 bases from V and 4 bases from J, with 13 bases in between. The CDR3 length is 14 residues. Germline V gene data show CDR1 as KGHSH and CDR2 as LQKENI. DNA of the CDR3: TGTGCCAGCTCACTAAGAACAGAGCCCACTGAAGCTTTCTTT. Its translation: CASSLRTEPTEAFF.

This chain uses TRBV18 with TRBJ1-1; D uncertain. Germline V CDR1 and CDR2: KGHSH, LQKENI. The CDR3 has 16 residues. The V end was cut by 3 bases, the J end by 2 bases, with 16 bases between. The CDR3 protein is CASSPGRITLNTEAFF. CDR3 bases: TGTGCCAGCTCACCGGGCAGAATCACGCTTAACACTGAAGCTTTCTTT.

The chain joins TRBV12-3 or TRBV12-4 to TRBJ2-1; a weak D match, TRBD2 (5 bases). There are 13 residues in the CDR3. The V end lost 6 bases, the J end lost 6 bases, and 12 bases lay between the germline ends. The CDR3: CASRMGVPNEQFF. In DNA form, the CDR3 reads TGTGCCAGCAGAATGGGAGTACCCAATGAGCAGTTCTTC.

The chain joins TRBV30 to TRBJ2-7; D unclear. The CDR3 is made up of 12 amino acids. V was shortened by 0 bases and J by 7 bases, with 10 bases between the two germline ends. The germline V gene has CDR1 GTSNPN and CDR2 SVGIG (reference sequence). The CDR3 here is CAWSVVVGEQYF. The CDR3 nucleotides are TGTGCCTGGAGTGTTGTTGTGGGAGAGCAGTACTTC.

The chain combines TRBV30 with TRBJ1-2; D is undetermined. The CDR3 totals 15 residues. The V gene's germline CDR1 is GTSNPN and CDR2 SVGIG (reference sequence). The V end lost 2 bases, the J end lost 0 bases, and 13 bases lay between the germline ends. The chain's CDR3 is CAWSFRTIPNYGYTF. CDR3 DNA: TGTGCCTGGAGTTTTAGGACTATACCTAACTATGGCTACACCTTC.

The rearrangement uses TRBV28 and TRBJ1-6; D is ambiguous. The germline CDR1 and CDR2 sequences are MDHEN and SYDVKM. The CDR3 length is 15 residues. Trimming stripped 5 bases from V and 10 bases from J, with 18 bases between. The DNA for the CDR3 is TGTGCCAGCAGTATGGAGGGAAACGGTTACTCACCCCTCCACTTT. Translated: CASSMEGNGYSPLHF.

This clone was found once. This sequence joins TRBV3-1 (or the pseudogene TRBV3-2) and TRBJ2-3; weak D call: TRBD1 (6 bases). This CDR3 has 16 residues. Germline CDR1 is LGHDT and CDR2 is YNNKEL (reference sequence). The V and J ends lost 3 bases and 0 bases respectively, with 13 bases between them. The CDR3 DNA is TGTGCCAGCAGCCAGATGGGACACGCTAGCACAGATACGCAGTATTTT. Its protein is CASSQMGHASTDTQYF.

This chain connects TRBV19 to TRBJ1-6; no reliable D call. CDR3 length: 15 residues. Trimming shortened V by 2 bases and J by 8 bases, and 13 bases separated the two germline ends. The germline gives CDR1 LNHDA, CDR2 SQIVND (reference sequence). CDR3 sequence: CASSIHTDLDSPLHF. In DNA form, the CDR3 reads TGTGCCAGTAGTATACACACGGATCTAGATTCACCCCTCCACTTT.

This chain links TRBV9 with TRBJ2-1, with 10 positions matching TRBD2. The V segment lost 7 bases and the J segment 0 bases; nucleotides outside the gene matches: 7. This CDR3 is 16 amino acids long. The V gene's germline CDR1 is SGDLS and CDR2 YYNGEE. The CDR3 spells CASSSGSPSSYNEQFF. The CDR3, as DNA: TGTGCCAGCTCTAGCGGGAGCCCCAGCTCCTACAATGAGCAGTTCTTC.

V and J are TRBV30 and TRBJ1-2; D is uncertain. V shed 6 bases and J shed 5 bases, with 16 bases lying between them. Germline V gives CDR1 GTSNPN, CDR2 SVGIG (reference sequence). The CDR3 length is 13 residues. The CDR3 region has the DNA TGTGCCTGTCCCTCTGGGGAAGAATATGGCTACACCTTC. Its protein product is CACPSGEEYGYTF.

V and J are TRBV7-2 and TRBJ2-3; 8 nucleotides match TRBD2. Unmatched junction bases numbered 12, after V lost 7 bases and J lost 0 bases. CDR1 is SGHTA, CDR2 FQGNSA, per germline. This CDR3 spans 17 amino acids. In DNA form, the CDR3 reads TGTGCCAGCACCCTACTAGGACTAGCCGCTAGCACAGATACGCAGTATTTT. It is translated as CASTLLGLAASTDTQYF. The full variable domain, with the rest looked up from reference TRBV7-2 and TRBJ2-3, is GAGVSQSPSNKVTEKGKDVELRCDPISGHTALYWYRQSLGQGLEFLIYFQGNSAPDKSGLPSDRFSAERTGGSVSTLTIQRTQQEDSAVYLCASTLLGLAASTDTQYFGPGTRLTVL.

This clone was detected once. This rearrangement joins TRBV30 to TRBJ2-7; unclear D gene. The CDR3 is made up of 14 amino acids. Germline CDR1 reads GTSNPN; CDR2 reads SVGIG (reference sequence). Trimming took 2 bases from V and 2 from J, leaving 13 bases between them. CDR3 nucleotide sequence: TGTGCCTGGAGTCCCCTTTCCCGCCCCTACGAGCAGTACTTC. It yields the protein CAWSPLSRPYEQYF.

This rearrangement joins TRBV5-1 to TRBJ2-1, with D uncertain. CDR3 length: 13 residues. Per the germline V gene, CDR1 is SGHRS and CDR2 is YFSETQ. The germline V and J ends were trimmed by 1 base and 5 bases, with 7 bases remaining between them. CDR3 loop: CASSLQANNEQFF. The CDR3 region has the DNA TGCGCCAGCAGCTTGCAAGCAAACAATGAGCAGTTCTTC.